These 26 T cell receptor beta chains were sequenced from one sample in a study of early T cells in non-severe SARS-CoV-2 infection (dated by TCRdb to the early 2020s). The receptor library was made with 5' RACE. TCRdb names NextSeq 500 as the instrument used. The public sequencing data were trimmed at Q25 with fastp and processed into clonotypes with MiXCR by TCRdb, which kept only in-frame beta chains. One record per CDR3 amino acid sequence lists the most common genes and DNA. Counted in this sample were 40,000 to 50,000 distinct CDR3 sequences; over 5% of them appeared once. The ten largest clones take up 4.5% to 5.5% of the sample. This specimen consisted of whole blood, obtained at baseline. These receptors came from an adult who was a healthcare worker with PCR-confirmed SARS-CoV-2 infection or an uninfected control (not recorded which).

The table lists this clonotype with a few counts. This chain uses TRBV6-1 with TRBJ2-7; 7 nucleotides agree with TRBD2. Germline CDR1 is MNHNS and CDR2 is SASEGT. The CDR3 covers 14 residues. The V and J ends lost 5 bases and 3 bases, in that order; junction bases with no gene match: 7. CDR3 in DNA: TGTGCCAGCAGTTTGGAGGCGGGGGACTACGAGCAGTACTTC. It codes for CASSLEAGDYEQYF.

The chain combines TRBV28 with TRBJ2-1; a possible D gene is TRBD2 (5 bases). Per germline, CDR1 MDHEN and CDR2 SYDVKM. V was shortened by 0 bases and J by 2 bases, with 11 bases between the two germline ends. The CDR3 loop spans 16 amino acids. The CDR3 DNA is TGTGCCAGCAGTTTATGGGTGCGGGCCACCTACAATGAGCAGTTCTTC. This gives the protein CASSLWVRATYNEQFF. Filled out from reference TRBV28 and TRBJ2-1, the complete variable domain reads DVKVTQSSRYLVKRTGEKVFLECVQDMDHENMFWYRQDPGLGLRLIYFSYDVKMKEKGDIPEGYSVSREKKERFSLILESASTNQTSMYLCASSLWVRATYNEQFFGPGTRLTVL.

V gene TRBV4-1 combines with J gene TRBJ2-3, with D possibly matching TRBD2 (6 bases). The CDR3 has 18 residues. Germline CDR1 MGHRA, CDR2 YSYEKL. With 3 bases removed from V and 0 bases from J, the gap between germline ends came to 19 bases. CDR3: CASSHNLGAGQSTDTQYF. The DNA of the CDR3 is TGCGCCAGCAGCCATAATCTGGGCGCGGGGCAGAGCACAGATACGCAGTATTTT.

CDR3: CASSLAANTGELFF. The CDR3 nucleotides are TGCGCCAGCAGTCTAGCGGCTAACACCGGGGAGCTGTTTTTT. J is TRBJ2-2 and V is TRBV10-2; 7 bases map to TRBD2. This CDR3 comprises 14 residues. J lost 2 bases, V lost 5 bases, and 2 bases had no gene match. Germline V gene sequence: CDR1 WSHSY, CDR2 SAAADI.

In its sample, this clonotype was seen many times. V gene TRBV20-1 combines with J gene TRBJ1-2; 7 nucleotides align to TRBD1. The length of the CDR3 is 12 residues. The germline V gene encodes CDR1 DFQATT and CDR2 SNEGSKA (reference sequence). Germline trimming cut 4 bases from V and 6 bases from J; bases unmatched to any gene: 5. The DNA for the CDR3 is TGCAGTGCTATTACAGGGGACGATGGCTACACCTTC. It codes for CSAITGDDGYTF.

This clonotype came up a few times. This chain links TRBV11-2 with TRBJ1-6; the D gene is possibly TRBD1 (6 bases). The CDR3 totals 14 residues. Germline CDR1 and CDR2: SGHAT and FQNNGV. V was clipped by 3 bases and J by 8 bases, with 11 bases between them. The CDR3 nucleotides are TGTGCCAGCAGCTTGGGGGGCGCGGATTCACCCCTCCACTTT. The encoded protein is CASSLGGADSPLHF.

This clonotype was observed at least ten times. The chain employs TRBV12-3 or TRBV12-4 and TRBJ2-5; TRBD1 is a possible D gene (6 bases). Trimming took 3 bases from V and 5 from J, leaving 19 bases between them. The CDR3 sequence is 16 residues long. This CDR3 reads CASSLRGMESRETQYF. The CDR3 DNA reads as TGTGCCAGCAGTTTGAGGGGGATGGAATCTAGGGAGACCCAGTACTTC.

This clonotype was detected ten times or more. V usage is TRBV27 and J usage is TRBJ2-2; D ambiguous. Trimming removed 3 bases from V and 5 bases from J, with 7 bases in between. This CDR3 is built from 13 residues. CDR1 and CDR2 (germline): MNHEY, SMNVEV (reference sequence). CDR3 DNA sequence: TGTGCCAGCAGTTTGGCTAAAACCGGGGAGCTGTTTTTT. It yields the protein CASSLAKTGELFF.

This clonotype has a handful of counts. The chain recombines TRBV28 with TRBJ2-4; D not resolved. The CDR3 runs to 12 residues. CDR1 and CDR2 (germline): MDHEN, SYDVKM. V lost 7 bases and J lost 9, with 13 bases in between. The CDR3 loop reads CASTSLAPIQYF. In DNA form, the CDR3 reads TGTGCCAGCACTTCTCTGGCGCCCATTCAGTACTTC.

J is TRBJ2-4 and V is TRBV7-3; no firm D call. In germline, CDR1 is SGHTA, CDR2 FQGTGA. V lost 5 bases and J 2 bases, leaving 4 bases between the germline ends. This CDR3 spans 12 amino acids. CDR3 bases: TGTGCCAGCAGCCTCCCCAAAAACATTCAGTACTTC. Its protein is CASSLPKNIQYF.

This clonotype was found many times. The V gene is TRBV7-6, the J gene TRBJ2-3; 7 nucleotides agree with TRBD1. With 1 base clipped from V and 2 bases from J, the junction kept 3 bases outside the gene matches. Germline CDR1 is SGHVS and CDR2 is FNYEAQ. There are 15 residues in the CDR3. The CDR3 DNA reads as TGTGCCAGCAGCTTAGGACAGGGTCACACAGATACGCAGTATTTT. This codes for CASSLGQGHTDTQYF.

Only a few counts were recorded for this clonotype. The chain combines TRBV3-1 with TRBJ1-3; D possibly corresponds to TRBD1 (5 bases). Trimming removed 3 bases from V and 8 bases from J, with 8 bases in between. The CDR3 covers 12 residues. In germline, CDR1 is LGHDT, CDR2 YNNKEL (reference sequence). CDR3 region: CASSQGGYTIYF. CDR3 nucleotide sequence: TGTGCCAGCAGCCAGGGGGGATACACCATATATTTT.

This clonotype was seen many times. V and J are TRBV10-3 and TRBJ2-3; weak D call: TRBD2 (7 bases). The germline V and J ends were trimmed by 8 bases and 1 base, with 13 bases remaining between them. This CDR3 spans 14 amino acids. Germline CDR1 and CDR2: ENHRY and SYGVKD. CDR3 coding DNA: TGTGCCATCTCTGGGGAGGGGGGCACAGATACGCAGTATTTT. This translates into CAISGEGGTDTQYF.

This clonotype was recorded many times. V gene TRBV19 combines with J gene TRBJ2-1; D is perhaps TRBD2 (6 bases). Deletions cut 4 bases from V and 4 bases from J, with 8 bases between. From germline, CDR1 is LNHDA and CDR2 SQIVND (reference sequence). The CDR3 sequence is 13 residues long. The CDR3: CASSTGLYNEQFF. The CDR3 coding sequence is TGTGCCAGTAGTACGGGACTTTACAATGAGCAGTTCTTC.

This clonotype was detected a few times. V usage is TRBV9 and J usage is TRBJ2-2, with D maybe TRBD1 (5 bases). Germline CDR1 reads SGDLS; CDR2 reads YYNGEE. This CDR3 is 15 amino acids long. The germline V and J ends were trimmed by 2 bases and 3 bases, with 11 bases remaining between them. The CDR3 protein is CASSVAQGDTGELFF. The CDR3 nucleotides read TGTGCCAGCAGCGTTGCTCAGGGTGACACCGGGGAGCTGTTTTTT.

This clonotype came up many times. The CDR3 bases are TGTGCCAGCAGCCCCTCGCTCGGACATACGCAGTATTTT. The encoded protein is CASSPSLGHTQYF. The V call is TRBV12-3 or TRBV12-4, the J call TRBJ2-3; D is ambiguous. This CDR3 spans 13 amino acids. Trimming cost V 6 bases and J 7 bases, with 14 bases left between them.

This clonotype was observed a handful of times. This sequence joins TRBV29-1 and TRBJ2-5; tentative D call: TRBD1 (5 bases). Germline V gene data show CDR1 as SQVTM and CDR2 as ANQGSEA. This CDR3 region has 12 residues. The V end lost 7 bases, the J end lost 3 bases, and 12 bases lay between the germline ends. The CDR3: CSGTTAEETQYF. The CDR3 DNA follows: TGCAGCGGAACGACAGCCGAAGAGACCCAGTACTTC.

There are many counts of this clonotype. The rearrangement links TRBV12-3 or TRBV12-4 to TRBJ1-2, with D perhaps TRBD1 (6 bases). CDR3 size: 17 residues. With 2 bases removed from V and 0 bases from J, the gap between germline ends came to 16 bases. The CDR3 is CASSLTLGGASNYGYTF. The DNA of the CDR3 is TGTGCCAGCAGTTTAACCCTCGGGGGCGCTTCTAACTATGGCTACACCTTC.

This clonotype was picked up many times. The chain carries TRBV10-3 and TRBJ1-2; D ambiguous. Germline V CDR1 and CDR2: ENHRY, SYGVKD. The germline V and J ends were trimmed by 0 bases and 7 bases, with 18 bases remaining between them. This CDR3 has 16 residues. The CDR3 sequence is CAISESGEARPVGYTF. The DNA for the CDR3 is TGTGCCATCAGTGAGTCCGGGGAGGCTCGACCCGTTGGCTACACCTTC.

This clonotype turned up a few times. The V gene is TRBV6-5, the J gene TRBJ2-3; D may correspond to TRBD1 or TRBD2 (5 bases each). Trimming shortened V by 5 bases and J by 6 bases, and 18 bases separated the two germline ends. The germline V gene encodes CDR1 MNHEY and CDR2 SVGAGI. The CDR3 contains 15 residues. Written as DNA, the CDR3 is TGTGCCAGCAGTAAACATCGGGACCGCGCCGATACGCAGTATTTT. Amino acids: CASSKHRDRADTQYF.

This clonotype appeared many times. The rearrangement links TRBV12-3 or TRBV12-4 to TRBJ2-7; no definite D call. The ends were cut back, 2 bases at V and 7 bases at J, with 9 bases in the middle. The CDR3 consists of 12 residues. CDR3 coding DNA: TGTGCCAGCAGTTTAATCTACGGGGAGCAGTACTTC. It encodes CASSLIYGEQYF.

This clonotype showed up just a few times. The chain carries TRBV10-3 and TRBJ1-5, with 7 bases matching TRBD1. Germline V gives CDR1 ENHRY, CDR2 SYGVKD. This CDR3 contains 13 residues. V was clipped by 8 bases and J by 5 bases; unmatched bases: 6. The CDR3 DNA reads as TGTGCCATCGGAGGGGGCGCGGATCAGCCCCAGCATTTT. Its translation: CAIGGGADQPQHF.

In its sample, this clonotype was seen many times. The V and J genes are TRBV10-2 and TRBJ1-2; D not resolved. The CDR3 extends over 13 amino acids. With 4 bases removed from V and 1 base from J, the gap between germline ends came to 7 bases. Germline values: CDR1 WSHSY, CDR2 SAAADI. The CDR3 nucleotides are TGCGCCAGCAGTGTAGCGGGTAACTATGGCTACACCTTC. Amino acid sequence: CASSVAGNYGYTF.

This clonotype occurred many times. The chain is built from TRBV28 and TRBJ2-2, with 8 bases identical to TRBD2. The junction had 10 bases not matched to a gene; V was cut back by 7 bases and J by 6 bases. CDR1 and CDR2 from the germline V gene are MDHEN and SYDVKM. The CDR3 extends over 15 amino acids. CDR3 sequence (DNA): TGTGCCAGCATTTCCCCGGGACTAGGTTCCGGGGAGCTGTTTTTT. Amino acid sequence: CASISPGLGSGELFF.

This clonotype appeared many times. This rearrangement joins TRBV29-1 to TRBJ2-5; TRBD2 matches at 12 bases. V shed 4 bases and J 2 bases; nucleotides not matched to a gene: 2. The germline V gene has CDR1 SQVTM and CDR2 ANQGSEA. The CDR3 contains 14 residues. The DNA of the CDR3 is TGCAGCGTTGGTCTAGCGGGAGGGCAAGAGACCCAGTACTTC. This gives the protein CSVGLAGGQETQYF.

Only a few counts were recorded for this clonotype. This may stem from a read error, because a much larger clone lies one nucleotide away. This CDR3 reads CVSSQDSLNTEAFF. In DNA, the CDR3 is TGTGTCAGCAGCCAAGACAGTTTGAACACTGAAGCTTTCTTT. The chain employs TRBV3-1 and TRBJ1-1; perhaps TRBD1 as D (5 bases). This CDR3 comprises 14 residues. The germline gives CDR1 LGHDT, CDR2 YNNKEL (reference sequence). The variable domain in full, completed from reference TRBV3-1 and TRBJ1-1, reads DTAVSQTPKYLVTQMGNDKSIKCEQNLGHDTMYWYKQDSKKFLKIMFSYNNKELIINETVPNRFSPKSPDKAHLNLHINSLELGDSAVYFCVSSQDSLNTEAFFGQGTRLTVV.